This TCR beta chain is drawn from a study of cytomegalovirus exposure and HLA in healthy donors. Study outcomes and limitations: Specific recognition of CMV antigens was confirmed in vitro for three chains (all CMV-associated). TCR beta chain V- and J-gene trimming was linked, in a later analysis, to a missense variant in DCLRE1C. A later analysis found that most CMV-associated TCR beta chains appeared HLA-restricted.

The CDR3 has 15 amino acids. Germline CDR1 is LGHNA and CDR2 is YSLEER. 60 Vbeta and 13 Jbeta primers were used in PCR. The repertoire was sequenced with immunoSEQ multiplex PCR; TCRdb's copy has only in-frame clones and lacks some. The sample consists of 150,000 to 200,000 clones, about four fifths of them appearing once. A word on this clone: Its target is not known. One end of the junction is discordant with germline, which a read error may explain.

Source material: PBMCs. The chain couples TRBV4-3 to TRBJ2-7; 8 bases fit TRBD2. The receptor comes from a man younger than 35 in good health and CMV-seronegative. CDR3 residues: CANSQGRGGLYEQYF. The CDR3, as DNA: TGCGCCAACAGCCAAGGTCGGGGGGGACTGTACGAGCAGTACTTC.